This TCR beta chain was identified in a study of identical twins. Germline lookup yields CDR1 MNHEY and CDR2 SMNVEV (reference sequence). V lost 6 bases and J lost 5; bases outside the gene matches: 9. The CDR3 runs 14 residues. TCRdb processed the 5' RACE reads anew with MiXCR; each CDR3 protein has one entry. The sample records 450,000 or so distinct CDR3 sequences, more than 20% being singletons. The same data also contributed to another study, on T cells expressing NK-cell markers. That paper states: Researchers report these clonotypes also headed the CD3+CD56-NKG2C+ fraction in a few donors.

The chain carries TRBV27 and TRBJ1-1, with TRBD1 matching 7 bases. The origin of this receptor is a woman aged 18-30 years in good health. Sequenced sample: CD4+ T cells sorted from blood. The CDR3 reads CASSYRGGETEAFF. CDR3 sequence (DNA): TGTGCCAGCAGCTACAGGGGAGGGGAAACTGAAGCTTTCTTT.